The 26 T cell receptor beta chains listed next were all sequenced from one sample in a study of STAT3 mutations in large granular lymphocyte leukemia (dated by TCRdb to the late 2010s). Broader findings and caveats from the paper: Every T-LGLL patient showed at least one immunodominant TCRbeta clonotype, and about half showed multiple immunodominant subclonotypes.

Receptor libraries were prepared by the immunoSEQ multiplex PCR assay. What TCRdb holds here is the immuneACCESS table cut down to in-frame rearrangements. Part of the clones is not present; checked against another copy, under half of the missing clones reflect an unresolved V gene, and the others are unexplained. This sample holds approximately 20,000 clones; 92% were observed only once. The ten largest account for about 45% of the sample. No antigen is known for these receptors. Material: peripheral blood mononuclear cells. The source is a man aged 55 to 70 with T-cell large granular lymphocyte leukemia. Some clones in this sample may be carry-over from other donors' samples. The age is the age at diagnosis.

The chain links TRBV6-1 to TRBJ2-1; D gene ambiguous. The V end lost 3 bases, the J end lost 7 bases, and 16 bases lay between the germline ends. In germline, CDR1 is MNHNS, CDR2 SASEGT. The CDR3 extends over 15 amino acids. Here the CDR3 DNA reads TGTGCCAGCAGTGACCAAGTGGGGTGGACGAATGAGCAGTTCTTC. It codes for CASSDQVGWTNEQFF.

A single count supports this clone. This chain uses TRBV27 with TRBJ2-6; no clear D gene. CDR3 length equals 13 residues. CDR1 and CDR2 (germline): MNHEY, SMNVEV (reference sequence). Between the trimmed V and J ends, which lost 6 bases and 1 base, there was a span of 4 bases. This CDR3 reads CASSRSGANVLTF. In DNA, the CDR3 is TGTGCCAGCAGCAGGTCTGGGGCCAACGTCCTGACTTTC. The whole variable domain, remainder taken from reference TRBV27 and TRBJ2-6, is EAQVTQNPRYLITVTGKKLTVTCSQNMNHEYMSWYRQDPGLGLRQIYYSMNVEVTDKGDVPEGYKVSRKEKRNFPLILESPSPNQTSLYFCASSRSGANVLTFGAGSRLTVL.

This chain connects TRBV4-2 to TRBJ1-1; weak D call: TRBD1 (5 bases). This CDR3 spans 16 amino acids. CDR1 is LGHNA and CDR2 is YNFKEQ in the germline V gene. V gave up 3 bases and J gave up 1 base, with 15 bases separating them. DNA of the CDR3: TGTGCCAGCAGCCAGTTAGGGACCCGGCGGAACACTGAAGCTTTCTTT. It encodes CASSQLGTRRNTEAFF.

The V gene is TRBV29-1, the J gene TRBJ1-4, with D perhaps matching TRBD1 (5 bases). Germline values: CDR1 SQVTM, CDR2 ANQGSEA. Trimming removed 6 bases at V and 6 bases at J, with 11 bases between. The CDR3 totals 12 residues. The CDR3 loop reads CSVYQGDEKLFF. The CDR3 region has the DNA TGCAGCGTATACCAGGGAGATGAAAAACTGTTTTTT.

The chain joins TRBV28 to TRBJ2-2, with D unresolved. Per the germline V gene, CDR1 is MDHEN and CDR2 is SYDVKM. The V end lost 3 bases, the J end lost 4 bases, and 15 bases lay between the germline ends. The length of the CDR3 is 16 residues. The CDR3 protein is CASSFNLRHSTGELFF. The CDR3 nucleotides read TGTGCCAGCAGTTTTAACCTCCGGCACTCCACCGGGGAGCTGTTTTTT.

By frequency in the sample, this clone is medium-sized. This chain links TRBV7-6 with TRBJ1-4; no clear D. V gave up 1 base and J gave up 6 bases, with 6 bases separating them. The length of the CDR3 is 13 residues. Germline loops: CDR1 SGHVS, CDR2 FNYEAQ. This chain's CDR3 is CASSLGQDEKLFF. In DNA form, the CDR3 reads TGTGCCAGCAGCTTAGGGCAGGATGAAAAACTGTTTTTT.

The CDR3 coding sequence is TGTGCCAGCAGCCGGTTAACAGGAGAGCAGTACTTC. It yields the protein CASSRLTGEQYF. The chain couples TRBV27 to TRBJ2-7, with a possible D match to TRBD1 (5 bases). The V end was cut by 6 bases, the J end by 7 bases, with 13 bases between. The germline V gene has CDR1 MNHEY and CDR2 SMNVEV (reference sequence). The CDR3 consists of 12 residues.

This sequence joins TRBV6-5 and TRBJ1-1, with 7 bases identical to TRBD1. Germline V gene data show CDR1 as MNHEY and CDR2 as SVGAGI. The V gene end was trimmed by 0 bases and the J gene end by 8 bases; junction bases not matched to a gene: 9. There are 15 residues in the CDR3. The CDR3, as DNA: TGTGCCAGCAGTTACTCCGGGGCAGGGGGTTGGGAAGCTTTCTTT. Its protein is CASSYSGAGGWEAFF.

This clone was observed a single time. V gene TRBV2 combines with J gene TRBJ2-7, with 11 bases matching TRBD2. V was clipped by 4 bases and J by 2 bases; unmatched bases: 4. Looked up from germline, CDR1 is SNHLY and CDR2 is FYNNEI. The CDR3 is 15 amino acids. CDR3 region: CASSGGLAGPYEQYF. CDR3 nucleotides: TGTGCCAGCAGTGGCGGACTAGCGGGCCCCTACGAGCAGTACTTC.

Within the sample, this clone is large. The chain uses TRBV5-1 and TRBJ2-2; 13 positions agree with TRBD2. Trimming took 0 bases from V and 2 from J; bases not matched to a gene: 4. Looked up from germline, CDR1 is SGHRS and CDR2 is YFSETQ. The CDR3 spans 18 residues. The CDR3 spells CASSLGRGLAGNTGELFF. The CDR3 coding sequence is TGCGCCAGCAGCTTGGGGCGGGGACTAGCGGGAAACACCGGGGAGCTGTTTTTT.

This chain links TRBV18 with TRBJ1-2, with 8 bases lining up with TRBD1. The V gene's germline CDR1 is KGHSH and CDR2 LQKENI. The CDR3 runs 13 residues. Trimming removed 3 bases from V and 4 bases from J; junction bases left unmatched: 1. CDR3 sequence: CASSPDRGYGYTF. The CDR3 DNA sequence: TGTGCCAGCTCACCCGACAGGGGCTATGGCTACACCTTC.

The chain employs TRBV18 and TRBJ2-2; TRBD2 aligns across 10 bases. V was pared by 2 bases and J by 2 bases, with 5 bases of the junction left unmatched. This CDR3 is 17 amino acids long. Per germline, CDR1 KGHSH and CDR2 LQKENI. This CDR3 reads CASSPLASGGNTGELFF. The CDR3 DNA sequence: TGTGCCAGCTCACCATTGGCTAGCGGGGGCAACACCGGGGAGCTGTTTTTT.

The chain employs TRBV29-1 and TRBJ1-1; the D is unclear. CDR1 SQVTM and CDR2 ANQGSEA come from the germline V gene. The CDR3 totals 12 residues. Trimming removed 4 bases from V and 3 bases from J, with 9 bases in between. In DNA form, the CDR3 reads TGCAGCGTTGGGCAGAGTGACACTGAAGCTTTCTTT. Its protein product is CSVGQSDTEAFF.

This sequence joins TRBV18 and TRBJ2-1; 7 bases are a match to TRBD2. Germline V gene data show CDR1 as KGHSH and CDR2 as LQKENI. There are 12 residues in the CDR3. V shed 3 bases and J 7 bases; nucleotides not matched to a gene: 0. The CDR3 loop reads CASSPGGNEQFF. CDR3 bases: TGTGCCAGCTCACCGGGGGGGAATGAGCAGTTCTTC. Together with reference TRBV18 and TRBJ2-1, the CDR3 gives the full variable domain: NAGVMQNPRHLVRRRGQEARLRCSPMKGHSHVYWYRQLPEEGLKFMVYLQKENIIDESGMPKERFSAEFPKEGPSILRIQQVVRGDSAAYFCASSPGGNEQFFGPGTRLTVL.

V gene TRBV27 combines with J gene TRBJ2-7; 9 positions agree with TRBD2. V lost 11 bases and J lost 4; bases outside the gene matches: 9. Germline assignment: CDR1 MNHEY and CDR2 SMNVEV (reference sequence). The CDR3 extends over 13 amino acids. The CDR3 bases are TGTGCCCGAGGGGCTAGCGGGATATACGAGCAGTACTTC. Amino acid sequence: CARGASGIYEQYF.

The chain carries TRBV14 and TRBJ2-7, with D possibly matching TRBD1 (6 bases). The CDR3 totals 14 residues. The germline CDR1 and CDR2 sequences are SGHDN and FVKESK. Between the trimmed V and J ends, which lost 4 bases and 2 bases, there was a span of 12 bases. This chain's CDR3 is CASSPTGGPYEQYF. In nucleotides, the CDR3 is TGTGCCAGCAGCCCGACAGGCGGCCCCTACGAGCAGTACTTC.

V is TRBV5-1 and J is TRBJ2-2; 13 nucleotides line up with TRBD2. With 2 bases clipped from V and 1 base from J, the junction kept 5 bases outside the gene matches. From germline, CDR1 is SGHRS and CDR2 YFSETQ. The CDR3 sequence is 18 residues long. The CDR3 DNA is TGCGCCAGCAGCTTCCGGACTAGCGGGAGAGGGAACACCGGGGAGCTGTTTTTT. As protein: CASSFRTSGRGNTGELFF.

The chain uses TRBV25-1 and TRBJ2-7, with D hard to call. Trimming left V 4 bases short and J 6 bases short, with 16 bases between. This CDR3 contains 14 residues. Germline V gene data show CDR1 as MGHDK and CDR2 as SYGVNS. The DNA of the CDR3 is TGTGCCAGCAGTGTACAGTTATTGTGGATCGAGCAGTACTTC. Protein sequence: CASSVQLLWIEQYF.

The chain has TRBV4-2 and TRBJ2-7, with 10 bases fitting TRBD2. V gave up 0 bases and J gave up 5 bases; unmatched junction bases: 10. Germline V lookup: CDR1 LGHNA, CDR2 YNFKEQ. The CDR3 extends over 17 amino acids. CDR3 in DNA: TGTGCCAGCAGCCAAGAGGTACCTAGCGGGAGTCGGCACGAGCAGTACTTC. Translated, it gives CASSQEVPSGSRHEQYF.

This sequence joins TRBV18 and TRBJ1-2, with TRBD1 as a possible D gene (6 bases). V was shortened by 3 bases and J by 2 bases, with 7 bases between the two germline ends. The CDR3 consists of 13 residues. Germline V gives CDR1 KGHSH, CDR2 LQKENI. This chain's CDR3 is CASSPGHNYGYTF. DNA for the CDR3: TGTGCCAGCTCACCGGGACACAACTATGGCTACACCTTC. Complete variable domain (other parts from reference TRBV18 and TRBJ1-2): NAGVMQNPRHLVRRRGQEARLRCSPMKGHSHVYWYRQLPEEGLKFMVYLQKENIIDESGMPKERFSAEFPKEGPSILRIQQVVRGDSAAYFCASSPGHNYGYTFGSGTRLTVV.

A remark on this clone: An end of the junction does not agree with germline; a read error may underlie this. This sequence joins TRBV2 and TRBJ2-1; the D gene is possibly TRBD1 (6 bases). The CDR3 has 12 amino acids. Germline V gene lookup returns CDR1 SNHLY and CDR2 FYNNEI. The chain's CDR3 is CGYVQLQGEQFF. CDR3 sequence (DNA): TGCGGATACGTGCAACTTCAGGGGGAGCAGTTCTTC.

V and J are TRBV6-1 and TRBJ2-2, with TRBD1 as a possible D gene (5 bases). V was clipped by 2 bases and J by 0 bases, with 10 bases between them. Germline V gives CDR1 MNHNS, CDR2 SASEGT. This CDR3 comprises 16 residues. In DNA, the CDR3 is TGTGCCAGCAGTGAACAGGGCGGAACGAACACCGGGGAGCTGTTTTTT. This encodes CASSEQGGTNTGELFF.

This clone was seen once. The rearrangement uses TRBV19 and TRBJ1-2, with D unclear. The germline V gene encodes CDR1 LNHDA and CDR2 SQIVND (reference sequence). The CDR3 sequence is 11 residues long. V was trimmed by 7 bases and J by 8 bases, leaving 11 bases between them. The CDR3 coding sequence is TGTGCCAGTAACGGTGAAGAGGGCTACACCTTC. It codes for CASNGEEGYTF.

The V call is TRBV29-1, the J call TRBJ2-7, with D uncertain. Between the trimmed V and J ends, which lost 4 bases and 1 base, there was a span of 8 bases. CDR1 is SQVTM, CDR2 ANQGSEA, per germline. The CDR3 totals 12 residues. This CDR3 reads CSVGQLSYEQYF. CDR3 sequence (DNA): TGCAGCGTTGGCCAGCTTTCCTACGAGCAGTACTTC.

The chain couples TRBV4-2 to TRBJ2-3; the match to TRBD1 covers 7 bases. CDR3 size: 14 residues. From germline, CDR1 is LGHNA and CDR2 YNFKEQ. V lost 1 base to trimming and J lost 6 bases; unmatched junction nucleotides: 4. The CDR3 DNA reads TGTGCCAGCAGCCAAGGACAGGGCATGGATACGCAGTATTTT. Protein: CASSQGQGMDTQYF.

This clone was counted a single time. This sequence joins TRBV5-1 and TRBJ2-7; 10 bases are a match to TRBD2. Germline V gene sequence: CDR1 SGHRS, CDR2 YFSETQ. V lost 4 bases, J lost 2 bases, and 6 bases stayed unmatched. The length of the CDR3 is 15 residues. In DNA, the CDR3 is TGCGCCAGCAGCCTCCTAGCGGGAGTGACCTACGAGCAGTACTTC. This translates into CASSLLAGVTYEQYF. The whole variable domain, filled in from reference TRBV5-1 and TRBJ2-7, reads KAGVTQTPRYLIKTRGQQVTLSCSPISGHRSVSWYQQTPGQGLQFLFEYFSETQRNKGNFPGRFSGRQFSNSRSEMNVSTLELGDSALYLCASSLLAGVTYEQYFGPGTRLTVT.